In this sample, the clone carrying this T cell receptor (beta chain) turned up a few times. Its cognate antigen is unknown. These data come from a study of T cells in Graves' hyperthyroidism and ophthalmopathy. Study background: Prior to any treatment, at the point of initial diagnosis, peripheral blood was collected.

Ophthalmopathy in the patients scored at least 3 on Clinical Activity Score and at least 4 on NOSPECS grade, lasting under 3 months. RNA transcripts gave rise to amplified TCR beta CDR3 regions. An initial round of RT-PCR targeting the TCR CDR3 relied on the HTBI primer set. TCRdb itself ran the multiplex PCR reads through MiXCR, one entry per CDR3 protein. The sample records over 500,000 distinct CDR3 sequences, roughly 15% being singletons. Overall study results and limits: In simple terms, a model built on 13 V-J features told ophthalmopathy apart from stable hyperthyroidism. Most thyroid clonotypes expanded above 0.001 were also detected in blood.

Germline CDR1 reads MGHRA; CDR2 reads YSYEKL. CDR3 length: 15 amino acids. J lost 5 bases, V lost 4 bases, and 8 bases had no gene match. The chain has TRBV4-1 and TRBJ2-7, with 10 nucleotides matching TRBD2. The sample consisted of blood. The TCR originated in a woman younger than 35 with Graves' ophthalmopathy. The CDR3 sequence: CASSRLAGEIHEQYF. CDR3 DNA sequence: TGCGCCAGCAGCCGTCTAGCGGGAGAGATCCACGAGCAGTACTTC.